Following are 17 T cell receptor beta chains from one sample sequenced in a study of blood T cell repertoires in COVID-19 (dated by TCRdb to 2020 to 2022). Preparation of the library involved the immunoSEQ multiplex PCR assay. Here the immuneACCESS table is served through TCRdb, limited to in-frame sequences with V and J called. Missing clones are a known gap in these copies; in checked studies unresolved V genes cover under half, and the rest lacks a known reason. In all, the sample holds around 100,000 clones, and approximately 84% of those were seen once. 1.3% to 1.5% of the sample is in the top ten clones. The sequenced sample was peripheral blood. The source of these receptors is a man aged 35-49 years with acute or convalescent COVID-19.

The CDR3 region is CASSTGGLAGAYNEQFF. The CDR3 DNA sequence: TGTGCCAGCAGCACGGGTGGGTTAGCGGGAGCCTACAATGAGCAGTTCTTC. The chain employs TRBV9 and TRBJ2-1, with TRBD2 matching over 9 bases. Per germline, CDR1 SGDLS and CDR2 YYNGEE. The V segment lost 4 bases and the J segment 2 bases; nucleotides outside the gene matches: 10. This CDR3 spans 17 amino acids.

This chain joins TRBV19 and TRBJ1-2, with D possibly TRBD1 on 5 matching bases. The CDR3 is 15 amino acids. V was cut by 2 bases and J by 4 bases, with 14 bases left in between. Germline CDR1 and CDR2: LNHDA and SQIVND (reference sequence). In nucleotides, the CDR3 is TGTGCCAGTAGTATAACAGGACCCTTGTCCTATGGCTACACCTTC. It encodes CASSITGPLSYGYTF.

V and J are TRBV6-6 and TRBJ2-4; D might be TRBD1 (5 bases). Trimming took off 3 bases at V and 6 bases at J, with 9 bases between the two ends. This CDR3 comprises 13 residues. The germline V gene has CDR1 MNHNY and CDR2 SVGAGI (reference sequence). CDR3 nucleotide sequence: TGTGCCAGCAGTTATCTTGACAGAAACATTCAGTACTTC. Its translation: CASSYLDRNIQYF.

The CDR3 loop is CASKGLGTGNYGYTF. The CDR3 DNA sequence: TGTGCCAGCAAAGGTCTCGGGACAGGGAACTATGGCTACACCTTC. The gene calls are TRBV5-6 and TRBJ1-2; 9 bases line up with TRBD1. V lost 6 bases, J lost 2 bases, and 8 bases stayed unmatched. CDR1 and CDR2 from the germline V gene are SGHDT and YYEEEE. This CDR3 contains 15 residues. Based on the CDR3 plus reference TRBV5-6 and TRBJ1-2, the full variable domain is DAGVTQSPTHLIKTRGQQVTLRCSPKSGHDTVSWYQQALGQGPQFIFQYYEEEERQRGNFPDRFSGHQFPNYSSELNVNALLLGDSALYLCASKGLGTGNYGYTFGSGTRLTVV.

This chain connects TRBV2 to TRBJ2-5, with TRBD2 as a possible D gene (6 bases). Germline loops: CDR1 SNHLY, CDR2 FYNNEI. The CDR3 has 11 amino acids. Between the trimmed V and J ends, which lost 11 bases and 0 bases, there was a span of 7 bases. The CDR3 sequence: CAGGYQETQYF. CDR3 in DNA: TGTGCCGGGGGGTACCAAGAGACCCAGTACTTC.

J is TRBJ2-6 and V is TRBV28; 7 positions match TRBD2. The germline V gene encodes CDR1 MDHEN and CDR2 SYDVKM. This CDR3 contains 19 residues. The V gene end was trimmed by 2 bases and the J gene end by 1 base; junction bases not matched to a gene: 11. CDR3 nucleotides: TGTGCCAGCAGTTTAGTCAGACTAGCTCCTAGGTCTGGGGCCAACGTCCTGACTTTC. It is translated as CASSLVRLAPRSGANVLTF.

The chain is built from TRBV11-2 and TRBJ1-3, with D unresolved. Trimming left V 5 bases short and J 0 bases short, with 14 bases between. This CDR3 is 16 amino acids long. The V gene's germline CDR1 is SGHAT and CDR2 FQNNGV. CDR3 in amino acids: CASSARDTNSGNTIYF. CDR3 DNA sequence: TGTGCCAGCAGCGCTCGAGACACCAACTCTGGAAACACCATATATTTT.

This clone was recorded once. CDR3 region: CASTRRGLAGGTDTQYF. CDR3 sequence (DNA): TGCGCCAGCACCCGGAGGGGATTAGCGGGGGGCACAGATACGCAGTATTTT. This rearrangement joins TRBV5-1 to TRBJ2-3; TRBD2 matches at 9 bases. J lost 1 base, V lost 6 bases, and 12 bases had no gene match. The CDR3 runs to 17 residues. Germline assignment: CDR1 SGHRS and CDR2 YFSETQ.

The CDR3 sequence: CASRNSRGGYTF. CDR3 nucleotide sequence: TGTGCCAGCAGGAACTCAAGGGGTGGCTACACCTTC. The chain carries TRBV6-5 and TRBJ1-2; D might be TRBD1 (5 bases). Trimming left V 6 bases short and J 7 bases short, with 12 bases between. The germline V gene has CDR1 MNHEY and CDR2 SVGAGI. The CDR3 sequence is 12 residues long.

This sequence joins TRBV6-5 and TRBJ2-1, with 11 bases matching TRBD2. Per the germline V gene, CDR1 is MNHEY and CDR2 is SVGAGI. V lost 2 bases, J lost 9 bases, and 3 bases stayed unmatched. The CDR3 spans 14 residues. DNA for the CDR3: TGTGCCAGCAGTTACCGGCTAGCGGGAGGTGAGCAGTTCTTC. It yields the protein CASSYRLAGGEQFF.

The CDR3 sequence is CASSEEDRIYGYTF. The CDR3 DNA reads as TGTGCCAGCAGTGAAGAGGACAGAATCTATGGCTACACCTTC. The V gene is TRBV6-1, the J gene TRBJ1-2, with D perhaps matching TRBD1 (6 bases). The CDR3 consists of 14 residues. V lost 1 base, J lost 4 bases, and 10 bases lay in between. Germline assignment: CDR1 MNHNS and CDR2 SASEGT.

This clone was seen a handful of times. V gene TRBV3-1 (or the pseudogene TRBV3-2) combines with J gene TRBJ2-7; 8 bases line up with TRBD2. Losses at the gene ends were 4 bases for V and 3 bases for J; bases not matched to a gene: 8. The CDR3 is 15 residues long. Looked up from germline, CDR1 is LGHDT and CDR2 is YNNKEL (reference sequence). As DNA, the CDR3 is TGTGCCAGCAGCCCAGTCAGCGGGAGCATCTACGAGCAGTACTTC. It encodes CASSPVSGSIYEQYF.

V usage is TRBV6-6 and J usage is TRBJ2-1; 8 bases match TRBD2. The germline V gene has CDR1 MNHNY and CDR2 SVGAGI (reference sequence). The V segment lost 4 bases and the J segment 0 bases; nucleotides outside the gene matches: 2. The CDR3 length is 15 residues. This CDR3 is CASSLAGSSYNEQFF. The CDR3 region has the DNA TGTGCCAGCAGTTTAGCGGGGAGCTCCTACAATGAGCAGTTCTTC.

The chain carries TRBV28 and TRBJ2-1, with 10 bases fitting TRBD2. The J segment lost 6 bases and the V segment lost 6 bases, leaving 11 bases of the junction unmatched. Germline CDR1 MDHEN, CDR2 SYDVKM. CDR3 length equals 16 residues. CDR3 in DNA: TGTGCCAGCAGGCCCCCTGGACTAGCGGACCGCAATGAGCAGTTCTTC. Translated, it gives CASRPPGLADRNEQFF.

V and J are TRBV18 and TRBJ1-2, with D perhaps TRBD1 (6 bases). The CDR3 loop spans 15 amino acids. Trimming took off 6 bases at V and 1 base at J, with 15 bases between the two ends. Per the germline V gene, CDR1 is KGHSH and CDR2 is LQKENI. The CDR3 bases are TGTGCCAGCTCCCTTCAGGGGAAGGGTAACTATGGCTACACCTTC. Translated, it gives CASSLQGKGNYGYTF.

V usage is TRBV7-3 and J usage is TRBJ1-2; TRBD1 agrees at 8 bases. The CDR3 totals 13 residues. From germline, CDR1 is SGHTA and CDR2 FQGTGA. The V and J ends lost 0 bases and 7 bases, in that order; junction bases with no gene match: 1. The CDR3 DNA follows: TGTGCCAGCAGCTTAACACAGGGGGTTGGCTACACCTTC. It is translated as CASSLTQGVGYTF.

The chain couples TRBV7-2 to TRBJ2-7, with D possibly matching TRBD1 (6 bases). With 4 bases removed from V and 3 bases from J, the gap between germline ends came to 13 bases. Germline CDR1 is SGHTA and CDR2 is FQGNSA. The CDR3 sequence is 14 residues long. The CDR3 nucleotides are TGTGCCAGCAGCTCACAGGGCGCTGGCTACGAGCAGTACTTC. Protein product: CASSSQGAGYEQYF.